The entry that follows covers one T cell receptor (beta chain) sequence. Its antigen is unidentified. This specimen belongs to a study of memory CD4+ T cells and cytomegalovirus serostatus. For the study at large: Donors were healthy Belgian adults, 10 or so CMV seropositive and under 30 seronegative. General study findings and limits: Each of approximately 69 CMV-associated TCRbeta sequences occurred in one to five individuals. Suggested: most of the CMV-linked TCR signature lies in CD4+ memory cells.

Data came from immunoSEQ multiplex PCR; TCRdb stores just in-frame clones and leaves some out. The sample carries over 65,000 clones, just under 80% recorded once. The sort gate was single viable CD3+CD4+CD8-CD45RO+ cells for memory CD4+ T cells. Serostatus was set by detecting CMV pp150, pp28, p38, p52 IgG. Losses at the gene ends were 0 bases for V and 0 bases for J; bases not matched to a gene: 3. The CDR3 extends over 17 amino acids. Germline assignment: CDR1 SGDLS and CDR2 YYNGEE. The rearrangement uses TRBV9 and TRBJ2-1, with 10 bases aligning to TRBD2. The clonotype was recovered from an adult in good health and CMV-seropositive. Sequenced sample: memory CD4+ T cells from blood. This chain's CDR3 is CASSVGPSGSSYNEQFF. The CDR3 DNA reads TGTGCCAGCAGCGTAGGTCCTAGCGGGAGCTCCTACAATGAGCAGTTCTTC.